This TCR beta chain was recorded in a study of blood T cells in healthy people across ages. Study at large: With template switching, about one barcoded beta molecule was captured per two T cells.

Germline V CDR1 and CDR2: SQVTM, ANQGSEA. The CDR3 extends over 15 amino acids. Trimming left V 7 bases short and J 0 bases short, with 15 bases between. Every donor contributed about 10 milliliters of peripheral blood by blood draw. A second about 7 to 11 cycle PCR used barcoded and J-beta primers. TCRdb called the 5' RACE reads again in MiXCR, with one record for every CDR3 protein. The sample contains about 580,000 distinct CDR3 sequences, around 50% of which appear only once. General study points: Researchers report that TCR beta diversity correlated strongly with naive T cell percentage.

This clonotype occurred a few times. Antigen specificity is unknown. V is TRBV29-1 and J is TRBJ2-2, with D tentatively TRBD1 (5 bases). The sequenced material came from blood. The source of this sequence is a man aged 80 or over in good health. This chain's CDR3 is CSANPQGSNTGELFF. DNA of the CDR3: TGCAGCGCCAACCCCCAGGGTTCGAACACCGGGGAGCTGTTTTTT.